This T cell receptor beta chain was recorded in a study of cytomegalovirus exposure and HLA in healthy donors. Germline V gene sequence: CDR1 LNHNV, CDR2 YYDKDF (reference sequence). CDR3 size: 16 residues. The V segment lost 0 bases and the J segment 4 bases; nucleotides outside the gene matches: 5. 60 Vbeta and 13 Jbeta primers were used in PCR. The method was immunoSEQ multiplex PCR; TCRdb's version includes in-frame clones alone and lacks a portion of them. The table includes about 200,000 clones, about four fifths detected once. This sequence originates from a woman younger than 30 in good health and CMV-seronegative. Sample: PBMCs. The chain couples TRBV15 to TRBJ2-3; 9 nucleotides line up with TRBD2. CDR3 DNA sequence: TGTGCCACCAGCAGAGATCAGAGACTAGCGGCAGATACGCAGTATTTT. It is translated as CATSRDQRLAADTQYF.